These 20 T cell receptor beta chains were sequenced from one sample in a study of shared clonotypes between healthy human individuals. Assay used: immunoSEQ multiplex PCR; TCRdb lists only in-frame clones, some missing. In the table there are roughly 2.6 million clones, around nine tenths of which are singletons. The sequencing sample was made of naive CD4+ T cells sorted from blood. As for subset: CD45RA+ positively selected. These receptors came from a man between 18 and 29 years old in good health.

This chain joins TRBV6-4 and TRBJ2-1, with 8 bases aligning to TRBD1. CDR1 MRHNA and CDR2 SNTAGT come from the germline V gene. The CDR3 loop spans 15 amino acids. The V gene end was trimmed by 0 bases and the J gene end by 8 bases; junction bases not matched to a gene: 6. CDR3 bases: TGTGCCAGCAGTGACTCATACAGGGGGTTCGATGAGCAGTTCTTC. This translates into CASSDSYRGFDEQFF.

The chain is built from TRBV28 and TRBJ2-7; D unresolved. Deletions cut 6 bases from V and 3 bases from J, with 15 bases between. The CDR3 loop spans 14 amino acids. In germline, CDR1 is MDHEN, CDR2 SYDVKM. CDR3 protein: CASSLFGVGYEQYF. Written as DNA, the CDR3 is TGTGCCAGCAGCCTCTTTGGGGTAGGCTACGAGCAGTACTTC.

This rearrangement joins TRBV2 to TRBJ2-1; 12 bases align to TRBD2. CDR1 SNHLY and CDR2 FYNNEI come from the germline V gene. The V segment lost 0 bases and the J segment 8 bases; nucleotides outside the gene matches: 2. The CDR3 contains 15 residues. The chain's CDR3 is CASSEASSGRDEQFF. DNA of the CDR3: TGTGCCAGCAGTGAAGCGTCTAGCGGGAGGGATGAGCAGTTCTTC.

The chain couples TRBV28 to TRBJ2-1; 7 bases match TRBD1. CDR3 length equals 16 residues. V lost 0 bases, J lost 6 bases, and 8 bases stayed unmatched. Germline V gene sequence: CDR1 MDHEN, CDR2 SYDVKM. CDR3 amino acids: CASSLWAGTAINEQFF. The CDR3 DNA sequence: TGTGCCAGCAGTTTATGGGCCGGGACAGCAATCAATGAGCAGTTCTTC.

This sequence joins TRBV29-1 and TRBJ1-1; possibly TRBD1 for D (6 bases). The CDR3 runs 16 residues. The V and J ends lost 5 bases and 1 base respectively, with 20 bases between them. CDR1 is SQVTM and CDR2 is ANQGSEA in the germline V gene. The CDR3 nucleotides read TGCAGCGTTTCCAGGGGCCCGTATATCAAGAACACTGAAGCTTTCTTT. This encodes CSVSRGPYIKNTEAFF. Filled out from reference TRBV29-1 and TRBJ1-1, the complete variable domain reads SAVISQKPSRDICQRGTSLTIQCQVDSQVTMMFWYRQQPGQSLTLIATANQGSEATYESGFVIDKFPISRPNLTFSTLTVSNMSPEDSSIYLCSVSRGPYIKNTEAFFGQGTRLTVV.

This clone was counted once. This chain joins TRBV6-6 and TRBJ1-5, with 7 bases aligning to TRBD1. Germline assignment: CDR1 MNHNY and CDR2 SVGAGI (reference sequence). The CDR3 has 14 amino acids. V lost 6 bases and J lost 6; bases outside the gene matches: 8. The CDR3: CASRHRQGFQPQHF. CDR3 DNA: TGTGCCAGCAGGCATCGACAGGGTTTTCAGCCCCAGCATTTT.

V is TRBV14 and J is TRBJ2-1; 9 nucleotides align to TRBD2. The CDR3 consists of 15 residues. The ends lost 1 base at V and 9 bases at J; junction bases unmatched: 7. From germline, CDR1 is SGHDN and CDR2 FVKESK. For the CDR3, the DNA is TGTGCCAGCAGCCAAGCAGGCGGGGGGGTTTTTGAGCAGTTCTTC. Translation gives CASSQAGGGVFEQFF.

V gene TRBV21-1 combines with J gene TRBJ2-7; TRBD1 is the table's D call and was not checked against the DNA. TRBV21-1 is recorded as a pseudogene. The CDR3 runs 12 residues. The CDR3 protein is CASAIQGHEQYF. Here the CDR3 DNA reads TGTGCCAGCGCCATACAGGGCCACGAGCAGTACTTC.

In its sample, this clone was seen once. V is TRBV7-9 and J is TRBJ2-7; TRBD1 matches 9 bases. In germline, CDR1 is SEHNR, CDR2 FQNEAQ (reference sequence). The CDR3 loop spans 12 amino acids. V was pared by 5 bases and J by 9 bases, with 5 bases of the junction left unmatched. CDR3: CASSNTGGRQYF. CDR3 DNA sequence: TGTGCCAGCAGCAATACAGGGGGCAGGCAGTACTTC.

CDR3 protein: CASSKGRENTGELFF. DNA of the CDR3: TGTGCCAGTAGTAAGGGACGGGAAAACACCGGGGAGCTGTTTTTT. The J gene is TRBJ2-2, the V gene TRBV19; D may correspond to TRBD1 or TRBD2 (5 bases each). Trimming left V 4 bases short and J 2 bases short, with 11 bases between. Germline loops: CDR1 LNHDA, CDR2 SQIVND (reference sequence). This CDR3 is 15 amino acids long.

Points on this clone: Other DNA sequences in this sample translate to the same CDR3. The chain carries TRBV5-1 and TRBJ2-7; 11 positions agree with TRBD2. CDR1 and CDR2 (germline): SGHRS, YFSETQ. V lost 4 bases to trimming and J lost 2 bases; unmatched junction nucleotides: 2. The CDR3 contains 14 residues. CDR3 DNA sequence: TGCGCCAGCAGCCAGACTAGCGGGACCTACGAGCAGTACTTC. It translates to CASSQTSGTYEQYF.

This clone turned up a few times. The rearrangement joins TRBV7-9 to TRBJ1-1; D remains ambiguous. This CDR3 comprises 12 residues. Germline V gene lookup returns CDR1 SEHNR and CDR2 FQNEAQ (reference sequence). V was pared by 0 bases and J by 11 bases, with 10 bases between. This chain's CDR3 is CASSLASGSAFF. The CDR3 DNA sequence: TGTGCCAGCAGCTTAGCCAGCGGATCTGCTTTCTTT.

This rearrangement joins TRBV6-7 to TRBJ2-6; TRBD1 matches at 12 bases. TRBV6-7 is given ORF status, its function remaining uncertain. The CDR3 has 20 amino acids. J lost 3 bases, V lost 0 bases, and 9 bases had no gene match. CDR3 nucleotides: TGTGCCAGCAGTTACTCACCGCCGGGACAGGGGGCGTTTGGGGCCAACGTCCTGACTTTC. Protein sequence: CASSYSPPGQGAFGANVLTF.

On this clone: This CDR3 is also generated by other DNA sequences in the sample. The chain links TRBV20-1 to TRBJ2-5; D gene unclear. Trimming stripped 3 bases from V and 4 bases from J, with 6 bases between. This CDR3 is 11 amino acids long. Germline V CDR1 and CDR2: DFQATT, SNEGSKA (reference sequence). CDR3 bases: TGCAGTGCTAGCGGCGGAGAGACCCAGTACTTC. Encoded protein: CSASGGETQYF.

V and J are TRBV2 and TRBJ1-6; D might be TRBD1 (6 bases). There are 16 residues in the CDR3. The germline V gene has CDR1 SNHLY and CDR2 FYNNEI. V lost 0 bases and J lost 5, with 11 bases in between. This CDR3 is CASSEAGGGNNSPLHF. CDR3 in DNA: TGTGCCAGCAGTGAAGCAGGAGGGGGGAATAATTCACCCCTCCACTTT.

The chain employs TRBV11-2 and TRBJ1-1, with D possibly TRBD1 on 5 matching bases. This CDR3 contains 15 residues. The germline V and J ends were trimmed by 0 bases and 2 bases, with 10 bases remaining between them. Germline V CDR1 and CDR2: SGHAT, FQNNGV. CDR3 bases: TGTGCCAGCAGCTTAGAGGGACCGGGAAACACTGAAGCTTTCTTT. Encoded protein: CASSLEGPGNTEAFF. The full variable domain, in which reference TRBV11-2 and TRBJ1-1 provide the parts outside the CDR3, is EAGVAQSPRYKIIEKRQSVAFWCNPISGHATLYWYQQILGQGPKLLIQFQNNGVVDDSQLPKDRFSAERLKGVDSTLKIQPAKLEDSAVYLCASSLEGPGNTEAFFGQGTRLTVV.

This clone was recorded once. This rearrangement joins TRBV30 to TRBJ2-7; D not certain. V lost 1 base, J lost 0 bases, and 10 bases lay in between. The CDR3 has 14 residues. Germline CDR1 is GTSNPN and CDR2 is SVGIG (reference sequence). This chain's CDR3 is CAWSGPPSSYEQYF. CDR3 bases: TGTGCCTGGAGTGGCCCCCCGAGCTCCTACGAGCAGTACTTC.

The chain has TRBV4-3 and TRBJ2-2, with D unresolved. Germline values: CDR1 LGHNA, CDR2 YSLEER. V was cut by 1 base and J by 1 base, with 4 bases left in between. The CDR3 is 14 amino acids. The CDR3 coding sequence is TGCGCCAGCAGCCAAGTCCGGAACACCGGGGAGCTGTTTTTT. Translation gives CASSQVRNTGELFF.

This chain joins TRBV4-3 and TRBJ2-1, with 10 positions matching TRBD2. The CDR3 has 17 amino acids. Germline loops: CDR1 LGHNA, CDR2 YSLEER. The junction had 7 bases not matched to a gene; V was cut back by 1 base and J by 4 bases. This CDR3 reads CASSQGSSGSNYNEQFF. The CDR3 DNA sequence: TGCGCCAGCAGCCAAGGGTCTAGCGGGAGTAATTACAATGAGCAGTTCTTC.

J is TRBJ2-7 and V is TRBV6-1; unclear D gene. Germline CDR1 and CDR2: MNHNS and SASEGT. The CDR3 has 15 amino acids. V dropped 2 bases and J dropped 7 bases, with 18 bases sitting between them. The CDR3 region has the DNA TGTGCCAGCAGTGAAAATCTGGCAGGAAGTAGAGAGCAGTACTTC. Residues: CASSENLAGSREQYF.